This entry lists 18 T cell receptor beta chains sequenced from one sample in a study of T cell responses to AZD1222 COVID-19 vaccine. Measured with immunoSEQ multiplex PCR; TCRdb has only the in-frame clones, and not every one. The repertoire holds about 78,000 clones, with 85% to 90% as singletons. The input for sequencing was peripheral blood, taken 28 days after the second AZD1222 dose. The receptors were sampled from an adult who received the AZD1222 COVID-19 vaccine.

The chain uses TRBV6-5 and TRBJ1-5; 10 positions match TRBD1. The CDR3 is 15 residues long. Germline V gene sequence: CDR1 MNHEY, CDR2 SVGAGI. Trimming cost V 6 bases and J 3 bases; bases outside gene matches: 5. The CDR3 DNA follows: TGTGCCAGCAGCGCGGGACAGGGGTTCAATCAGCCCCAGCATTTT. Translated: CASSAGQGFNQPQHF.

This clone came up once. The genes are TRBV7-9 and TRBJ2-2, with TRBD1 matching 10 bases. J was trimmed by 5 bases and V by 10 bases; bases with no gene match: 7. Germline CDR1 and CDR2: SEHNR and FQNEAQ (reference sequence). The CDR3 extends over 14 amino acids. The CDR3 here is CAMRGQGGTGELFF. CDR3 nucleotide sequence: TGTGCCATGAGAGGACAGGGGGGAACCGGGGAGCTGTTTTTT.

The chain carries TRBV19 and TRBJ1-3, with a tentative D call TRBD1 (6 bases). The CDR3 consists of 17 residues. V was cut by 4 bases and J by 0 bases, with 16 bases left in between. The germline V gene has CDR1 LNHDA and CDR2 SQIVND (reference sequence). This CDR3 reads CASSKGGASLSGNTIYF. The CDR3 region has the DNA TGTGCCAGTAGTAAGGGGGGCGCATCCCTCTCTGGAAACACCATATATTTT. The full variable domain, completed using reference TRBV19 and TRBJ1-3, is DGGITQSPKYLFRKEGQNVTLSCEQNLNHDAMYWYRQDPGQGLRLIYYSQIVNDFQKGDIAEGYSVSREKKESFPLTVTSAQKNPTAFYLCASSKGGASLSGNTIYFGEGSWLTVV.

The V call is TRBV19, the J call TRBJ1-6; no clear D. CDR1 is LNHDA, CDR2 SQIVND, per germline (reference sequence). V gave up 3 bases and J gave up 0 bases, with 6 bases separating them. There are 15 residues in the CDR3. The CDR3 nucleotides are TGTGCCAGTAGTATTCAGAGCTCCTATAATTCACCCCTCCACTTT. It specifies CASSIQSSYNSPLHF.

The chain links TRBV3-1 (or the pseudogene TRBV3-2) to TRBJ2-2; possibly TRBD1 or TRBD2 for D (5 bases each). The CDR3 loop spans 13 amino acids. V lost 5 bases to trimming and J lost 5 bases, with 9 bases between them. Germline lookup yields CDR1 LGHDT and CDR2 YNNKEL (reference sequence). The chain's CDR3 is CASSFEGTGELFF. The CDR3 region has the DNA TGTGCCAGCAGCTTCGAGGGGACCGGGGAGCTGTTTTTT.

The chain combines TRBV5-1 with TRBJ2-5; possibly TRBD2 for D (7 bases). The germline V gene encodes CDR1 SGHRS and CDR2 YFSETQ. The V gene lost 6 bases and the J gene lost 5 bases, with 14 bases spanning the gap. The CDR3 length is 13 residues. The CDR3 region has the DNA TGCGCCAGCAAGGCGGGGGCAGGGGAGACCCAGTACTTC. Protein sequence: CASKAGAGETQYF.

This clone was seen once. The chain carries TRBV2 and TRBJ1-3; D is unclear. Per the germline V gene, CDR1 is SNHLY and CDR2 is FYNNEI. The CDR3 runs 13 residues. V was pared by 6 bases and J by 1 base, with 7 bases between. CDR3 in DNA: TGTGCCAGCAGACAGAGTTCTGGAAACACCATATATTTT. Protein: CASRQSSGNTIYF.

The gene calls are TRBV7-9 and TRBJ1-1, with 8 bases matching TRBD1. Germline V gives CDR1 SEHNR, CDR2 FQNEAQ (reference sequence). This CDR3 has 15 amino acids. The trim removed 6 bases at V and 0 bases at J, leaving 6 bases unmatched. CDR3 loop: CASSRQGTLNTEAFF. The CDR3 DNA reads as TGTGCCAGCAGTCGACAGGGGACACTGAACACTGAAGCTTTCTTT.

This rearrangement joins TRBV7-3 to TRBJ2-7; perhaps TRBD1 as D (5 bases). The CDR3 loop spans 14 amino acids. CDR1 SGHTA and CDR2 FQGTGA come from the germline V gene. Trimming cost V 3 bases and J 3 bases, with 12 bases left between them. Written as DNA, the CDR3 is TGTGCCAGCAGCTTGTTAGGGGCCGGCTACGAGCAGTACTTC. Protein: CASSLLGAGYEQYF. The full variable domain, in which reference TRBV7-3 and TRBJ2-7 provide the parts outside the CDR3, is GAGVSQTPSNKVTEKGKYVELRCDPISGHTALYWYRQSLGQGPEFLIYFQGTGAADDSGLPNDRFFAVRPEGSVSTLKIQRTERGDSAVYLCASSLLGAGYEQYFGPGTRLTVT.

This chain links TRBV25-1 with TRBJ1-1, with 7 bases aligning to TRBD1. Germline lookup yields CDR1 MGHDK and CDR2 SYGVNS. With V trimmed by 1 base and J by 6 bases, 2 bases remained unmatched. This CDR3 spans 13 amino acids. CDR3 DNA: TGTGCCAGCAGTGAATGGGGACAGCCTGAAGCTTTCTTT. As protein: CASSEWGQPEAFF.

The V gene is TRBV4-2, the J gene TRBJ1-1; possibly TRBD1 for D (5 bases). This CDR3 has 15 residues. The ends were cut back, 0 bases at V and 0 bases at J, with 8 bases in the middle. Germline assignment: CDR1 LGHNA and CDR2 YNFKEQ. The CDR3 region is CASSQDPGMNTEAFF. As DNA, the CDR3 is TGTGCCAGCAGCCAAGATCCAGGGATGAACACTGAAGCTTTCTTT.

The chain joins TRBV5-5 to TRBJ2-2; 8 positions match TRBD2. Germline CDR1 reads SGHKS; CDR2 reads YYEKEE (reference sequence). V gave up 3 bases and J gave up 4 bases; unmatched junction bases: 14. The CDR3 is made up of 18 amino acids. The chain's CDR3 is CASSSLGGGPTGTGELFF. For the CDR3, the DNA is TGTGCCAGCAGCTCTTTGGGCGGGGGGCCAACGGGCACCGGGGAGCTGTTTTTT.

The gene calls are TRBV29-1 and TRBJ1-4, with 7 bases aligning to TRBD1. The CDR3 runs 16 residues. The V gene end was trimmed by 7 bases and the J gene end by 7 bases; junction bases not matched to a gene: 18. The germline V gene encodes CDR1 SQVTM and CDR2 ANQGSEA. This CDR3 is CSALTRTAQGGEKLFF. In DNA, the CDR3 is TGCAGCGCACTAACCCGGACAGCTCAGGGGGGTGAAAAACTGTTTTTT.

The chain has TRBV18 and TRBJ2-7, with 8 bases identical to TRBD2. This CDR3 is 17 amino acids long. V shed 3 bases, J shed 2 bases, and the junction held 12 bases outside the gene matches. Per germline, CDR1 KGHSH and CDR2 LQKENI. This chain's CDR3 is CASSPPRGSGDPYEQYF. The CDR3 DNA sequence: TGTGCCAGCTCACCCCCCCGGGGTAGCGGGGATCCCTACGAGCAGTACTTC.

The chain links TRBV2 to TRBJ1-6; no firm D call. Germline loops: CDR1 SNHLY, CDR2 FYNNEI. This CDR3 spans 14 amino acids. The V end lost 8 bases, the J end lost 5 bases, and 13 bases lay between the germline ends. The CDR3 DNA reads TGTGCCAGCCGGCCCGGGTCCCATAATTCACCCCTCCACTTT. Protein product: CASRPGSHNSPLHF. Together with reference TRBV2 and TRBJ1-6, the CDR3 gives the full variable domain: EPEVTQTPSHQVTQMGQEVILRCVPISNHLYFYWYRQILGQKVEFLVSFYNNEISEKSEIFDDQFSVERPDGSNFTLKIRSTKLEDSAMYFCASRPGSHNSPLHFGNGTRLTVT.

The chain recombines TRBV11-2 with TRBJ2-3; TRBD1 might be the D (5 bases). Trimming stripped 5 bases from V and 0 bases from J, with 12 bases between. Per the germline V gene, CDR1 is SGHAT and CDR2 is FQNNGV. The CDR3 loop spans 15 amino acids. CDR3 sequence reads: CASSPWTSSTDTQYF. The CDR3 region has the DNA TGTGCCAGCAGCCCGTGGACAAGCAGCACAGATACGCAGTATTTT.

The chain uses TRBV12-5 and TRBJ1-2; D gene unclear. CDR3 size: 12 residues. V dropped 1 base and J dropped 5 bases, with 5 bases sitting between them. Germline-derived CDR1 and CDR2 are LGHNT and FRNRAP. In nucleotides, the CDR3 is TGTGCTAGTGGTTTGGATTATTATGGCTACACCTTC. It is translated as CASGLDYYGYTF.

The chain uses TRBV9 and TRBJ1-1; D is unclear. The CDR3 is 14 amino acids. Trimming shortened V by 0 bases and J by 5 bases, and 11 bases separated the two germline ends. The germline CDR1 and CDR2 sequences are SGDLS and YYNGEE. The CDR3 here is CASSVGSVGTEAFF. The CDR3 DNA sequence: TGTGCCAGCAGCGTAGGTTCCGTGGGGACTGAAGCTTTCTTT.